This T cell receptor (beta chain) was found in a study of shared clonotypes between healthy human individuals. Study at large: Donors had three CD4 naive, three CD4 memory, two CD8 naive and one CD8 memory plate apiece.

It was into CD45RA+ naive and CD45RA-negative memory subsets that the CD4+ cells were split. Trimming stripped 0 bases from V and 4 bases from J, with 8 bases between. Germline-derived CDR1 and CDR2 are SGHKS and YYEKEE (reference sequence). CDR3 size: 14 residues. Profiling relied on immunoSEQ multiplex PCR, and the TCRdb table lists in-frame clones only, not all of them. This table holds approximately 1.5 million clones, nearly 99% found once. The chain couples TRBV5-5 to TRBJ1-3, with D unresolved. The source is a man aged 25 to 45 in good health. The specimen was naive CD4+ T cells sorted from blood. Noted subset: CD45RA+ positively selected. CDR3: CASSLEPRGNTIYF. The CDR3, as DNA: TGTGCCAGCAGCTTGGAACCGCGCGGAAACACCATATATTTT.